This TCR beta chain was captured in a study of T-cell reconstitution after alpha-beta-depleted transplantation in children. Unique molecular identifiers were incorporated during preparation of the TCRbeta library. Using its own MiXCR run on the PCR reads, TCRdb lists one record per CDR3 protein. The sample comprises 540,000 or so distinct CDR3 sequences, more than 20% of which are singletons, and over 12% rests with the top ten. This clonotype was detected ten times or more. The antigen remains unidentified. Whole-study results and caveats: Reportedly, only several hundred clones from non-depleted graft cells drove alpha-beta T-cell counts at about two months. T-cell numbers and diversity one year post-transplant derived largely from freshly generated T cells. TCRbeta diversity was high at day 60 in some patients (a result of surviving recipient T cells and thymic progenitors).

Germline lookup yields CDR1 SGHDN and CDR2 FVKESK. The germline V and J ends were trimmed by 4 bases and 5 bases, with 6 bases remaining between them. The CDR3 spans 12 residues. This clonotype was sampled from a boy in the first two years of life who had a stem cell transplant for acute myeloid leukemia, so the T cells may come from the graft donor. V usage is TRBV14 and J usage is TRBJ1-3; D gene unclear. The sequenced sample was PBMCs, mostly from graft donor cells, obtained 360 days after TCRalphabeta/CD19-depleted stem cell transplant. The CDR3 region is CASSLQRNTIYF. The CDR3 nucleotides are TGTGCCAGCAGCCTACAGAGAAACACCATATATTTT.